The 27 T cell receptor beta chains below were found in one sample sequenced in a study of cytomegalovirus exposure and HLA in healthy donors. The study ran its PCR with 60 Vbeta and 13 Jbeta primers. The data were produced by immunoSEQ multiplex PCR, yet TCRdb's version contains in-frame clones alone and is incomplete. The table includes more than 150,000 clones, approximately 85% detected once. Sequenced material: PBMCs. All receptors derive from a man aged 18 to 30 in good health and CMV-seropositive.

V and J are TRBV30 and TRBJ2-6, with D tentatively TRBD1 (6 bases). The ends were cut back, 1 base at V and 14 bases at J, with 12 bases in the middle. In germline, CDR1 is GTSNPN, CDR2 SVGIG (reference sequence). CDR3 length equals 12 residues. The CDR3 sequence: CAWSGDRTLLTF. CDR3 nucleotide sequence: TGTGCCTGGAGTGGCGACAGGACACTCCTGACTTTC. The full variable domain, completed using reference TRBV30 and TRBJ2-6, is SQTIHQWPATLVQPVGSPLSLECTVEGTSNPNLYWYRQAAGRGLQLLFYSVGIGQISSEVPQNLSASRPQDRQFILSSKKLLLSDSGFYLCAWSGDRTLLTFGAGSRLTVL.

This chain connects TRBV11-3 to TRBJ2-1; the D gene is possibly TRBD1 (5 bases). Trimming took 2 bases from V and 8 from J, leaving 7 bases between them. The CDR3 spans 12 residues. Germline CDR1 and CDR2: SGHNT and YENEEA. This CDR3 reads CASSLQGDEQFF. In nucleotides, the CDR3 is TGTGCCAGCAGCTTACAGGGCGATGAGCAGTTCTTC. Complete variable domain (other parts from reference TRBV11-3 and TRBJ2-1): EAGVVQSPRYKIIEKKQPVAFWCNPISGHNTLYWYLQNLGQGPELLIRYENEEAVDDSQLPKDRFSAERLKGVDSTLKIQPAELGDSAVYLCASSLQGDEQFFGPGTRLTVL.

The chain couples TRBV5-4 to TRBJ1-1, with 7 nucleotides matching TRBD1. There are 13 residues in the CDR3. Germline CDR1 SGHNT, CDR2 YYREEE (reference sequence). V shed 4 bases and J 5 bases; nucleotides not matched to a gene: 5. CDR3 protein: CASSDNRGTEAFF. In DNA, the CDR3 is TGTGCCAGCAGCGATAACAGGGGAACTGAAGCTTTCTTT.

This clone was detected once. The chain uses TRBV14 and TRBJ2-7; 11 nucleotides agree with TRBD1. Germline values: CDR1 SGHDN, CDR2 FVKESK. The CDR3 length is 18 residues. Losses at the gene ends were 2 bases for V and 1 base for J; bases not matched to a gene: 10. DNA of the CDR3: TGTGCCAGCAGCCAAAAAAACAGGGGACAGGGGGTGTCCTACGAGCAGTACTTC. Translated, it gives CASSQKNRGQGVSYEQYF.

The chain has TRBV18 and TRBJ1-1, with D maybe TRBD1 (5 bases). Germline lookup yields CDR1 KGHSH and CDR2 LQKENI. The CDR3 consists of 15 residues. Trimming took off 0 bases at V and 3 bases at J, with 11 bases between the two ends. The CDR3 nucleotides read TGTGCCAGCTCACCACCGCGTGGGGGGTACACTGAAGCTTTCTTT. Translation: CASSPPRGGYTEAFF. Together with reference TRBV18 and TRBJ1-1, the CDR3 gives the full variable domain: NAGVMQNPRHLVRRRGQEARLRCSPMKGHSHVYWYRQLPEEGLKFMVYLQKENIIDESGMPKERFSAEFPKEGPSILRIQQVVRGDSAAYFCASSPPRGGYTEAFFGQGTRLTVV.

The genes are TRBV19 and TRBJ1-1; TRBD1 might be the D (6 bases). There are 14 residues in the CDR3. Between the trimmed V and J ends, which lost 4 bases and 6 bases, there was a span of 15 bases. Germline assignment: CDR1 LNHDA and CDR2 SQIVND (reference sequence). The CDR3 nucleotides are TGTGCCAGTAGTACCGTCGGACAGACCCCTGAAGCTTTCTTT. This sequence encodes CASSTVGQTPEAFF.

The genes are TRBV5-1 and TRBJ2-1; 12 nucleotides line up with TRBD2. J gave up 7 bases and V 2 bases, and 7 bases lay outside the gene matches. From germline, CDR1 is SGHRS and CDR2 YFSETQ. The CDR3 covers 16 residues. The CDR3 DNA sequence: TGCGCCAGCAGCTTTACTAGCGGGGGGCCTCGGAATGAGCAGTTCTTC. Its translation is CASSFTSGGPRNEQFF.

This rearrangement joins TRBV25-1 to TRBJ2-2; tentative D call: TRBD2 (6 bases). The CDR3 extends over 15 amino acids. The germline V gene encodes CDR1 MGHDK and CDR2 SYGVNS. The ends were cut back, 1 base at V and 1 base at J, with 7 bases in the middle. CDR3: CASSEWGENTGELFF. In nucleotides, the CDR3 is TGTGCCAGCAGTGAATGGGGGGAGAACACCGGGGAGCTGTTTTTT.

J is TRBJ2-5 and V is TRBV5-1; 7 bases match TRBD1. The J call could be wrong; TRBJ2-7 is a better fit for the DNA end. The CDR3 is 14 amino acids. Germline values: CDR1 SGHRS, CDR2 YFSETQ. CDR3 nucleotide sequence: TGCGCCAGCAGCATGACAGGGTACGCCTACGAGCAGTACTTC. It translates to CASSMTGYAYEQYF.

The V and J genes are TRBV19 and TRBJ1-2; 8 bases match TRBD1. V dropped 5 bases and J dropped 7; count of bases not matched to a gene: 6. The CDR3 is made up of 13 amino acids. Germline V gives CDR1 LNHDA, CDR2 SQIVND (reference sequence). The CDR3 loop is CASSDDRGGGYTF. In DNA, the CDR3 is TGTGCCAGTAGTGACGACAGGGGAGGTGGCTACACCTTC.

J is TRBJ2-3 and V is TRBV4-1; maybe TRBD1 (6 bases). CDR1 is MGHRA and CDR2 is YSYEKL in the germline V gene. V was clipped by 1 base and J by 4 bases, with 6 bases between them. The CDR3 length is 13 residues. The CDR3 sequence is CASSQAGADTQYF. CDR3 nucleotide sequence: TGCGCCAGCAGCCAAGCAGGGGCAGATACGCAGTATTTT.

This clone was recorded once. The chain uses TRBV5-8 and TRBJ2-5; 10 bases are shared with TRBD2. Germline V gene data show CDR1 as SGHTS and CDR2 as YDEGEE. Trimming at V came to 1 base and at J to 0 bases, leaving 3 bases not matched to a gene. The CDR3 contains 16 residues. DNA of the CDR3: TGTGCCAGCAGCTTGATAGCGGGGGGCTACCAAGAGACCCAGTACTTC. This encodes CASSLIAGGYQETQYF.

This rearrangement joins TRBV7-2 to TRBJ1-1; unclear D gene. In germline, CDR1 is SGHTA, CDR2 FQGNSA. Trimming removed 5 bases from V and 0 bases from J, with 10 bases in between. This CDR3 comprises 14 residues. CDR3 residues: CASSPSGLNTEAFF. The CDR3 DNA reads TGTGCCAGCAGCCCCTCAGGCCTGAACACTGAAGCTTTCTTT.

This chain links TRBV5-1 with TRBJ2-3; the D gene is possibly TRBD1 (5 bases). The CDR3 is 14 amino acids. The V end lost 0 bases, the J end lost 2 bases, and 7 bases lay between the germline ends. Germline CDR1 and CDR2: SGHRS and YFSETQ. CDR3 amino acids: CASSLGGPTDTQYF. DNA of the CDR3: TGCGCCAGCAGCTTGGGGGGCCCCACAGATACGCAGTATTTT.

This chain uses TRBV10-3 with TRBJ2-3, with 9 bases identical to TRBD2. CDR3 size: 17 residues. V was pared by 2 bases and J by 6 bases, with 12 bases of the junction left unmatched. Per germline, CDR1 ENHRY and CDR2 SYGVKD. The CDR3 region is CAISEAGAGGQMDTQYF. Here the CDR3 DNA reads TGTGCCATCAGTGAGGCCGGGGCGGGGGGGCAAATGGATACGCAGTATTTT.

CDR3 DNA: TGTGCCAGCAGTTTATACGGACTACCCGAGCAGTACTTC. Protein: CASSLYGLPEQYF. This chain joins TRBV27 and TRBJ2-7; D may be TRBD2 (6 bases). V shed 1 base and J shed 6 bases, with 10 bases lying between them. Germline assignment: CDR1 MNHEY and CDR2 SMNVEV (reference sequence). The CDR3 length is 13 residues.

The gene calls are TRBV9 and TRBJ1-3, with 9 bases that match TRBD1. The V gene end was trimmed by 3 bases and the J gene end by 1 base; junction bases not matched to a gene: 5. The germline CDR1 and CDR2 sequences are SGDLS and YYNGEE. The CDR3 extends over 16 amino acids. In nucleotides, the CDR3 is TGTGCCAGCAGCGCGTCCGGGACAGGGTCTGGAAACACCATATATTTT. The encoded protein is CASSASGTGSGNTIYF.

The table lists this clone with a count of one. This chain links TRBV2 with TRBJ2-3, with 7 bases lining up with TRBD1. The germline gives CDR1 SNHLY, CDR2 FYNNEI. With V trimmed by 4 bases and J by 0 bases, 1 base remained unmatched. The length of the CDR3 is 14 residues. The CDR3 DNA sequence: TGTGCCAGCAGTGGGGACAGTAGCACAGATACGCAGTATTTT. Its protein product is CASSGDSSTDTQYF.

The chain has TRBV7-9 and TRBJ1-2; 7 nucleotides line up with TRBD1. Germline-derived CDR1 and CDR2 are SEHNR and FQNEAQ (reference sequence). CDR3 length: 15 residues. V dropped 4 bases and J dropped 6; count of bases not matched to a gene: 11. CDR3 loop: CASSSLQGLVDGYTF. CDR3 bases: TGTGCCAGCAGCTCCTTACAGGGGTTGGTGGATGGCTACACCTTC.

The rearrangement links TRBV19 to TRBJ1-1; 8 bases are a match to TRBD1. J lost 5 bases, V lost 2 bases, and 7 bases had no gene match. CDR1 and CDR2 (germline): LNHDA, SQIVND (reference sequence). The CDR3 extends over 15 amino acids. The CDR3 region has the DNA TGTGCCAGTAGTATACTCGGACAGGGTAAAACTGAAGCTTTCTTT. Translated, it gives CASSILGQGKTEAFF. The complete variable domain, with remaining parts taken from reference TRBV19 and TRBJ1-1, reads DGGITQSPKYLFRKEGQNVTLSCEQNLNHDAMYWYRQDPGQGLRLIYYSQIVNDFQKGDIAEGYSVSREKKESFPLTVTSAQKNPTAFYLCASSILGQGKTEAFFGQGTRLTVV.

The CDR3 reads CASAYRFNTEAFF. For the CDR3, the DNA is TGTGCCAGCGCTTACAGGTTCAACACTGAAGCTTTCTTT. J is TRBJ1-1 and V is TRBV28, with D possibly being TRBD1 (5 bases). The CDR3 sequence is 13 residues long. Germline assignment: CDR1 MDHEN and CDR2 SYDVKM. V was clipped by 8 bases and J by 2 bases, with 12 bases between them.

Here the CDR3 reads CASSPGQSNSPLHF. The CDR3 DNA is TGTGCCAGCTCACCGGGACAGTCAAATTCACCCCTCCACTTT. This chain connects TRBV18 to TRBJ1-6, with 7 bases that match TRBD1. The CDR3 has 14 amino acids. V trimming: 3 bases; J trimming: 7 bases; junction bases outside the gene matches: 3. Germline V CDR1 and CDR2: KGHSH, LQKENI.

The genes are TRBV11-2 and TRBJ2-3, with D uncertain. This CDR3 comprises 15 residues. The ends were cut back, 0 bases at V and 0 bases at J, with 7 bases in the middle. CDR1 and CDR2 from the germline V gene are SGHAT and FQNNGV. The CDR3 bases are TGTGCCAGCAGCTTAGATCATAGTAGCACAGATACGCAGTATTTT. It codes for CASSLDHSSTDTQYF. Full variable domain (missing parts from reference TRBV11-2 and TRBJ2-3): EAGVAQSPRYKIIEKRQSVAFWCNPISGHATLYWYQQILGQGPKLLIQFQNNGVVDDSQLPKDRFSAERLKGVDSTLKIQPAKLEDSAVYLCASSLDHSSTDTQYFGPGTRLTVL.

The CDR3 sequence is CASSLVPVGTIYF. The CDR3 nucleotides are TGTGCCAGCAGCTTAGTTCCGGTCGGCACCATATATTTT. V and J are TRBV7-9 and TRBJ1-3, with unresolved D. V lost 1 base, J lost 9 bases, and 10 bases lay in between. Germline CDR1 is SEHNR and CDR2 is FQNEAQ (reference sequence). This CDR3 is built from 13 residues.

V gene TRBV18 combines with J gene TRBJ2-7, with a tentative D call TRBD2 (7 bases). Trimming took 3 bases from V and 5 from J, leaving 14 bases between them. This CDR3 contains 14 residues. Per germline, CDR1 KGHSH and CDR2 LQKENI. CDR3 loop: CASSPKSGTHEQYF. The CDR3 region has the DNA TGTGCCAGCTCACCTAAAAGCGGGACACACGAGCAGTACTTC.

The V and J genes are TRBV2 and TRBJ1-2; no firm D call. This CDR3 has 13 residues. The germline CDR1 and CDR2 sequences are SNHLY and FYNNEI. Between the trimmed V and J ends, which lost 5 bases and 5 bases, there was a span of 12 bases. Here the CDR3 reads CASSLPSLYGYTF. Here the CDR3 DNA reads TGTGCCAGCAGTCTCCCGTCGTTGTATGGCTACACCTTC. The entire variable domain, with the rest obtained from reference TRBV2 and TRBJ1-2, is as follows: EPEVTQTPSHQVTQMGQEVILRCVPISNHLYFYWYRQILGQKVEFLVSFYNNEISEKSEIFDDQFSVERPDGSNFTLKIRSTKLEDSAMYFCASSLPSLYGYTFGSGTRLTVV.

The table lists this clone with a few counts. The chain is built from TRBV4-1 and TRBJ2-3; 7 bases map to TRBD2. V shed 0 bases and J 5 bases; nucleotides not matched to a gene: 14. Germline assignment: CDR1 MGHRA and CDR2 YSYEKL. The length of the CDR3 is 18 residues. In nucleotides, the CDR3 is TGCGCCAGCAGCCAAGATGAGACTTGGAGCGGGGAGGGAGATACGCAGTATTTT. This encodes CASSQDETWSGEGDTQYF.